This T cell receptor beta chain was captured in a study of T cell repertoires in cytomegalovirus infection. Study context: Peptides in the study included HLA-C-restricted and HLA-B-restricted CMV epitopes. CMV infection together with matching HLA type was indicated by public TCR beta signatures.

Study results and limitations: The cumulative frequency of public TCR beta families identified carriers of CMV plus the relevant HLA.

MiXCR, run by TCRdb on the reads, gives a single entry per CDR3 protein. In the table there are hundreds of thousands of distinct CDR3 sequences, roughly a third of which are singletons. Regarding this clonotype: The antigen is undetermined.

The clonotype comes from a human donor in good health (CMV status not recorded). Some clones in this sample may be carry-over from other donors' samples. Source: cultured PBMCs, taken from culture after CMV antigen stimulation.

In nucleotides, the CDR3 is TGTGCCAGTAGTCCCCGCGGTAGCGGGAGGGCTGAGCAGTTCTTC. Encoded protein: CASSPRGSGRAEQFF. The V and J genes are TRBV19 and TRBJ2-1; 11 positions agree with TRBD2. J gave up 9 bases and V 5 bases, and 9 bases lay outside the gene matches. The germline CDR1 and CDR2 sequences are LNHDA and SQIVND (reference sequence). This CDR3 comprises 15 residues. Combining the CDR3 with reference TRBV19 and TRBJ2-1 gives the whole variable domain DGGITQSPKYLFRKEGQNVTLSCEQNLNHDAMYWYRQDPGQGLRLIYYSQIVNDFQKGDIAEGYSVSREKKESFPLTVTSAQKNPTAFYLCASSPRGSGRAEQFFGPGTRLTVL.